This T cell receptor beta chain was identified during a study of T cell responses to AZD1222 COVID-19 vaccine. V lost 1 base, J lost 8 bases, and 8 bases stayed unmatched. The CDR3 length is 17 residues. The germline V gene has CDR1 SGHDT and CDR2 YYEEEE. Whole-study results and caveats: Spike-spanning, vaccine-associated CD4 TCRs were dominant at 160-218 and 743-854. Close to half of spike-specific TCRs reportedly recognize unmutated variant regions. Baseline seropositives among AZD1222 recipients totaled only five to seven.

Some clones are missing from TCRdb's copy, which holds only in-frame ones; the method was immunoSEQ multiplex PCR. Of about 170,000 clones listed, just over 90% are singletons. Worth noting for this clone: Its target is unknown.

The clonotype originates from an adult in good health. This sample comprised peripheral blood, obtained on day 0 of AZD1222 vaccination. V and J are TRBV5-6 and TRBJ1-6, with 11 bases matching TRBD1. For the CDR3, the DNA is TGTGCCAGCAGCTTGAGGACAGGGGGCGGCTGGGATTCACCCCTCCACTTT. Translating it yields CASSLRTGGGWDSPLHF.